The next 31 T cell receptor beta chains were all read from a single sample in a study of beta chain features in type 1 diabetes. Their cognate antigens are unknown. Expressed TCRB transcripts were sequenced because the entire RNA isolate underwent reverse transcription. Sequencing was performed with immunoSEQ multiplex PCR; in TCRdb, only in-frame clones are kept and a portion is missing. The sample has roughly 260,000 clones; around 21% are singletons. The study, taken as a whole, reports: Moderate but significant shortening of TCRB CDR3s was recorded in all four CD4+ subsets from Type 1 diabetes patients.

The sample was naive CD4+ T cells from blood. These receptors all stem from a woman in her forties with type 1 diabetes.

V gene TRBV30 combines with J gene TRBJ2-7; a weak D match, TRBD1 (5 bases). Trimming removed 0 bases from V and 4 bases from J, with 7 bases in between. This CDR3 contains 12 residues. CDR1 GTSNPN and CDR2 SVGIG come from the germline V gene (reference sequence). CDR3 nucleotides: TGTGCCTGGAGTGTAAGGGGATACGAGCAGTACTTC. Amino acids: CAWSVRGYEQYF.

J is TRBJ1-1 and V is TRBV28, with 7 positions matching TRBD1. V lost 4 bases and J lost 3; bases outside the gene matches: 17. The CDR3 contains 18 residues. Germline CDR1 MDHEN, CDR2 SYDVKM. CDR3 residues: CASSSPNPTQGMDTEAFF. CDR3 bases: TGTGCCAGCAGTTCCCCGAATCCTACACAGGGGATGGACACTGAAGCTTTCTTT.

The chain is built from TRBV4-2 and TRBJ2-1; 13 bases are shared with TRBD2. CDR1 is LGHNA, CDR2 YNFKEQ, per germline. After removal of 2 bases from V and 7 bases from J, the junction contained 5 bases not matched to a gene. The CDR3 runs 16 residues. The DNA of the CDR3 is TGTGCCAGCAGCCAACCAGGACTAGCGGGGGAAAATGAGCAGTTCTTC. Protein product: CASSQPGLAGENEQFF.

This clone occurred a few times. The chain carries TRBV7-2 and TRBJ2-1; a weak D match, TRBD1 (6 bases). V was shortened by 5 bases and J by 5 bases, with 19 bases between the two germline ends. Germline V gives CDR1 SGHTA, CDR2 FQGNSA. The CDR3 spans 16 residues. CDR3 protein: CASSSPTGIPNNEQFF. The CDR3 coding sequence is TGTGCCAGCAGCAGCCCCACAGGGATCCCAAACAATGAGCAGTTCTTC.

CDR3 region: CASGLDERRELFF. The CDR3 bases are TGTGCTAGTGGTTTGGACGAGAGGAGGGAGCTGTTTTTT. The chain combines TRBV12-5 with TRBJ2-2; D is undetermined. Germline V CDR1 and CDR2: LGHNT, FRNRAP. The CDR3 runs to 13 residues. Trimming took off 1 base at V and 9 bases at J, with 9 bases between the two ends. Supplemented by reference TRBV12-5 and TRBJ2-2, the full variable domain reads DARVTQTPRHKVTEMGQEVTMRCQPILGHNTVFWYRQTMMQGLELLAYFRNRAPLDDSGMPKDRFSAEMPDATLATLKIQPSEPRDSAVYFCASGLDERRELFFGEGSRLTVL.

This chain uses TRBV6-5 with TRBJ1-2; possible D gene TRBD1, 5 bases. Trimming cost V 2 bases and J 5 bases, with 15 bases left between them. The CDR3 loop spans 15 amino acids. The germline gives CDR1 MNHEY, CDR2 SVGAGI. The CDR3 loop reads CASSYGGSLSYGYTF. CDR3 sequence (DNA): TGTGCCAGCAGTTACGGGGGGAGTCTCTCTTATGGCTACACCTTC.

This clone was seen more than once but under ten times. This chain links TRBV29-1 with TRBJ1-1, with D unresolved. Trimming removed 2 bases from V and 2 bases from J, with 9 bases in between. The CDR3 consists of 13 residues. Germline V gene sequence: CDR1 SQVTM, CDR2 ANQGSEA. The CDR3 nucleotides are TGCAGCGTTGAACACAGCTCAAACACTGAAGCTTTCTTT. Translating gives CSVEHSSNTEAFF. The whole variable domain, filled in from reference TRBV29-1 and TRBJ1-1, reads SAVISQKPSRDICQRGTSLTIQCQVDSQVTMMFWYRQQPGQSLTLIATANQGSEATYESGFVIDKFPISRPNLTFSTLTVSNMSPEDSSIYLCSVEHSSNTEAFFGQGTRLTVV.

A few counts support this clone. The rearrangement joins TRBV9 to TRBJ1-5; perhaps TRBD1 as D (6 bases). The CDR3 loop spans 13 amino acids. Looked up from germline, CDR1 is SGDLS and CDR2 is YYNGEE. Deletions cut 2 bases from V and 5 bases from J, with 8 bases between. The CDR3 loop is CASSVQGHQPQHF. CDR3 coding DNA: TGTGCCAGCAGCGTCCAGGGGCATCAGCCCCAGCATTTT.

This clone was detected a few times. The chain links TRBV30 to TRBJ2-1; 10 bases are shared with TRBD1. The CDR3 extends over 14 amino acids. Germline trimming cut 4 bases from V and 7 bases from J; bases unmatched to any gene: 7. Germline CDR1 GTSNPN, CDR2 SVGIG (reference sequence). The CDR3 nucleotides are TGTGCCTGGACCCGGGACAGGGGAGTGAATGAGCAGTTCTTC. Its translation: CAWTRDRGVNEQFF.

This clone was counted between two and nine times. V usage is TRBV14 and J usage is TRBJ2-3; D unclear. The germline V gene encodes CDR1 SGHDN and CDR2 FVKESK. CDR3 length: 15 amino acids. V lost 8 bases to trimming and J lost 1 base, with 16 bases between them. CDR3 DNA: TGTGCCAGCCAGAGGTTAGAAGTGGGCACAGATACGCAGTATTTT. Translated, it gives CASQRLEVGTDTQYF.

The chain employs TRBV25-1 and TRBJ1-6; D ambiguous. In germline, CDR1 is MGHDK, CDR2 SYGVNS. CDR3 length equals 12 residues. Trimming left V 8 bases short and J 5 bases short, with 7 bases between. The CDR3 nucleotides are TGTGCCAGCGAGCAAAATAATTCACCCCTCCACTTT. Translation: CASEQNNSPLHF.

There are a few counts of this clone. The chain uses TRBV5-4 and TRBJ2-7; 8 nucleotides match TRBD1. V shed 3 bases, J shed 2 bases, and the junction held 4 bases outside the gene matches. CDR3 length: 14 amino acids. CDR1 SGHNT and CDR2 YYREEE come from the germline V gene (reference sequence). CDR3 loop: CASSSGTGPYEQYF. The CDR3, as DNA: TGTGCCAGCAGCTCGGGGACAGGACCCTACGAGCAGTACTTC.

The J gene is TRBJ2-3, the V gene TRBV29-1; maybe TRBD2 (5 bases). Trimming left V 4 bases short and J 5 bases short, with 13 bases between. Germline CDR1 is SQVTM and CDR2 is ANQGSEA. This CDR3 region has 13 residues. CDR3 DNA sequence: TGCAGCGTTGCAAGCGGTAACAGAGATACGCAGTATTTT. This codes for CSVASGNRDTQYF.

The J gene is TRBJ1-4, the V gene TRBV6-1, with 8 bases lining up with TRBD1. J gave up 8 bases and V 8 bases, and 10 bases lay outside the gene matches. This CDR3 is built from 14 residues. In germline, CDR1 is MNHNS, CDR2 SASEGT. CDR3 sequence (DNA): TGTGCCAGCCTCAACAGGGGGGAAGGAGAAAAACTGTTTTTT. Translation: CASLNRGEGEKLFF.

This clone was detected only a few times. J is TRBJ2-7 and V is TRBV14, with TRBD1 matching 8 bases. J gave up 6 bases and V 4 bases, and 14 bases lay outside the gene matches. Germline V gene data show CDR1 as SGHDN and CDR2 as FVKESK. The CDR3 extends over 16 amino acids. The DNA for the CDR3 is TGTGCCAGCAGCCTTCAAGGACAGGGCAGGTTCGGCGAGCAGTACTTC. Its translation: CASSLQGQGRFGEQYF.

As regards this clone: The sample contains more than one DNA sequence encoding this CDR3. This chain links TRBV7-9 with TRBJ2-5; D unclear. The CDR3 is 11 amino acids. Trimming pared 4 bases from V and 2 bases from J, leaving 2 bases between. The germline V gene encodes CDR1 SEHNR and CDR2 FQNEAQ (reference sequence). In DNA form, the CDR3 reads TGTGCCAGCAGCTCTCAAGAGACCCAGTACTTC. This codes for CASSSQETQYF.

This clone has only a few counts. This chain's CDR3 is CASSPRGVLSYEQYF. Here the CDR3 DNA reads TGTGCCAGCAGCCCCAGGGGTGTCCTCTCCTACGAGCAGTACTTC. The V gene is TRBV9, the J gene TRBJ2-7, with D possibly matching TRBD1 (6 bases). Per the germline V gene, CDR1 is SGDLS and CDR2 is YYNGEE. V lost 4 bases and J lost 0, with 14 bases in between. CDR3 length: 15 amino acids.

This clone was counted only a few times. The chain uses TRBV4-3 and TRBJ1-2; D may be TRBD1 (5 bases). V was clipped by 0 bases and J by 3 bases, with 11 bases between them. CDR1 and CDR2 (germline): LGHNA, YSLEER. This CDR3 spans 15 amino acids. CDR3 in DNA: TGCGCCAGCAGCCAAGAGTGGCAGGGCGACTATGGCTACACCTTC. Protein: CASSQEWQGDYGYTF.

This clone was counted only a few times. The chain has TRBV6-5 and TRBJ1-5; D remains ambiguous. In germline, CDR1 is MNHEY, CDR2 SVGAGI. This CDR3 has 13 residues. V was shortened by 6 bases and J by 4 bases, with 10 bases between the two germline ends. CDR3 coding DNA: TGTGCCAGCAGGCAGGATTATAATCAGCCCCAGCATTTT. Amino acids: CASRQDYNQPQHF.

This clone was observed a few times. The V call is TRBV29-1, the J call TRBJ1-5; TRBD1 aligns across 8 bases. The V segment lost 4 bases and the J segment 2 bases; nucleotides outside the gene matches: 10. Looked up from germline, CDR1 is SQVTM and CDR2 is ANQGSEA. There are 16 residues in the CDR3. The CDR3 region is CSVGVSGTGGNQPQHF. The DNA of the CDR3 is TGCAGCGTTGGAGTCTCCGGGACAGGCGGCAATCAGCCCCAGCATTTT.

The CDR3 DNA reads TGTGCCAGCAGCCTGGCCGGGGGGACGAAGACCCAGTACTTC. Amino acids: CASSLAGGTKTQYF. The chain joins TRBV11-2 to TRBJ2-5, with 7 positions matching TRBD2. The V gene's germline CDR1 is SGHAT and CDR2 FQNNGV. The CDR3 runs 14 residues. V shed 5 bases, J shed 6 bases, and the junction held 9 bases outside the gene matches.

This clone was observed a handful of times. The chain joins TRBV9 to TRBJ2-1; TRBD1 might be the D (6 bases). The germline gives CDR1 SGDLS, CDR2 YYNGEE. The CDR3 is made up of 15 amino acids. V shed 3 bases and J shed 0 bases, with 10 bases lying between them. The CDR3 reads CASSGPDSSYNEQFF. CDR3 bases: TGTGCCAGCAGCGGCCCGGACAGCTCCTACAATGAGCAGTTCTTC.

The chain is built from TRBV7-2 and TRBJ2-1, with 7 bases fitting TRBD1. Germline lookup yields CDR1 SGHTA and CDR2 FQGNSA. This CDR3 is built from 14 residues. V lost 3 bases and J lost 9; bases outside the gene matches: 8. CDR3 DNA: TGTGCCAGCAGCTTCGGGACAGCCTACCGTGAGCAGTTCTTC. Protein: CASSFGTAYREQFF.

The V gene is TRBV28, the J gene TRBJ1-2; D is uncertain. Germline CDR1 and CDR2: MDHEN and SYDVKM. The CDR3 totals 14 residues. Trimming cost V 5 bases and J 6 bases, with 16 bases left between them. The CDR3 DNA sequence: TGTGCCAGCAGTCGCGAGTCCCTGGTAGATGGCTACACCTTC. Amino acids: CASSRESLVDGYTF.

The rearrangement links TRBV7-3 to TRBJ1-1; D remains unclear. V lost 5 bases, J lost 1 base, and 8 bases lay in between. The CDR3 loop spans 13 amino acids. Germline-derived CDR1 and CDR2 are SGHTA and FQGTGA. The DNA of the CDR3 is TGTGCCAGCAGCCTGGAGCCGAACACTGAAGCTTTCTTT. As protein: CASSLEPNTEAFF.

In its sample, this clone was seen a few times. V is TRBV5-1 and J is TRBJ1-1; 8 bases are shared with TRBD1. The CDR3 loop spans 14 amino acids. Germline CDR1 and CDR2: SGHRS and YFSETQ. V dropped 4 bases and J dropped 6; count of bases not matched to a gene: 8. CDR3 protein: CASSPGTGNSEAFF. For the CDR3, the DNA is TGCGCCAGCAGCCCCGGGACAGGTAATTCTGAAGCTTTCTTT.

The genes are TRBV20-1 and TRBJ1-4; D uncertain. CDR1 and CDR2 from the germline V gene are DFQATT and SNEGSKA (reference sequence). The CDR3 runs 11 residues. V was shortened by 6 bases and J by 7 bases, with 9 bases between the two germline ends. As DNA, the CDR3 is TGCAGTGCGCATGGTAGTGAAAAACTGTTTTTT. This encodes CSAHGSEKLFF.

The chain uses TRBV7-2 and TRBJ2-7; 12 bases are shared with TRBD2. Germline lookup yields CDR1 SGHTA and CDR2 FQGNSA. CDR3 length: 15 amino acids. The V and J ends lost 5 bases and 0 bases, in that order; junction bases with no gene match: 2. The CDR3 region is CASSPTSGSSYEQYF. The CDR3 DNA reads TGTGCCAGCAGCCCGACTAGCGGGAGCTCCTACGAGCAGTACTTC.

This clone was recorded a few times. CDR3 residues: CASSVTSRGKHGYTF. The CDR3 region has the DNA TGTGCCAGCAGCGTAACCTCTCGGGGGAAGCATGGCTACACCTTC. The chain combines TRBV9 with TRBJ1-2; maybe TRBD1 (5 bases). The CDR3 contains 15 residues. The V and J ends lost 1 base and 6 bases respectively, with 16 bases between them. The germline V gene has CDR1 SGDLS and CDR2 YYNGEE.

This clone was detected a few times. V gene TRBV29-1 combines with J gene TRBJ2-7; D possibly corresponds to TRBD2 (6 bases). This CDR3 comprises 11 residues. Trimming left V 4 bases short and J 4 bases short, with 8 bases between. The germline CDR1 and CDR2 sequences are SQVTM and ANQGSEA. CDR3 amino acids: CSVAEGYEQYF. For the CDR3, the DNA is TGCAGCGTTGCGGAGGGATACGAGCAGTACTTC.

CDR3 nucleotide sequence: TGTGCCAGCTCACCACGGTCAGCGAAAGAAGCTAATGGCTACACCTTC. It codes for CASSPRSAKEANGYTF. V usage is TRBV18 and J usage is TRBJ1-2, with D uncertain. The V and J ends lost 1 base and 6 bases respectively, with 18 bases between them. The CDR3 has 16 amino acids. The germline gives CDR1 KGHSH, CDR2 LQKENI.